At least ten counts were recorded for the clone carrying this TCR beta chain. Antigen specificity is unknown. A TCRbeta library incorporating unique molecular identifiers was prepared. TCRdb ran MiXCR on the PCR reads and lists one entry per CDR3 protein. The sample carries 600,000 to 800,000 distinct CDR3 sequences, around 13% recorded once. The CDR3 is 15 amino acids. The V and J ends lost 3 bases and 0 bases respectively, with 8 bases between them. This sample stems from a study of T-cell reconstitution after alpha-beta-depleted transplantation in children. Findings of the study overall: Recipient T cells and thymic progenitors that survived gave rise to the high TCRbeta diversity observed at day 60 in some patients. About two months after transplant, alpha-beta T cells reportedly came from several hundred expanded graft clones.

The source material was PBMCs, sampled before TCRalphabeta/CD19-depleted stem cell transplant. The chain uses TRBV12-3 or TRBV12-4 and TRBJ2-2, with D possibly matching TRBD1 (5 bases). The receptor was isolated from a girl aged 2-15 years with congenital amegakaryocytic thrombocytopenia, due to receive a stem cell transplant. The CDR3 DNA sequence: TGTGCCAGCAGTTTGTGGGGCCCGAACACCGGGGAGCTGTTTTTT. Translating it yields CASSLWGPNTGELFF.